Described below is a single TCR beta chain sequence and its context. The data stem from a study of blood T cell repertoires in COVID-19. About the research overall: Sources were T cells, B-cell-depleted T cells, or PBMCs; the material itself was cDNA or gDNA.

Per the germline V gene, CDR1 is MNHEY and CDR2 is SMNVEV (reference sequence). Trimming at V came to 6 bases and at J to 5 bases, leaving 9 bases not matched to a gene. The CDR3 loop spans 14 amino acids. Original processing methods: Reference gene primer amplification gave estimated nucleated cell counts. Method: immunoSEQ multiplex PCR; TCRdb's copy keeps in-frame clones and lacks some. Clone size and V and J calls were adopted from that table, with D and trimming inferred from the DNA. The table has roughly 250,000 clones, around nine tenths seen once. J is TRBJ1-2 and V is TRBV27; TRBD1 agrees at 7 bases. This receptor was identified in a man aged 25-45 years with COVID-19, enrolled during active disease. The specimen sequenced was peripheral blood. CDR3 DNA sequence: TGTGCCAGCAGCCCCGCAGGGGGGAGGTATGGCTACACCTTC. Translated: CASSPAGGRYGYTF.